The 28 T cell receptor beta chains presented below share a single source sample, sequenced in a study of tumor-infiltrating lymphocytes in oesophageal squamous cell carcinoma. From the PCR reads, TCRdb called clonotypes with MiXCR, one entry per CDR3 protein. This table has about 20,000 distinct CDR3 sequences, 42% appearing once. The sequenced material came from normal esophageal tissue next to the tumor. These receptors were taken from a female donor with esophageal squamous cell carcinoma.

The rearrangement joins TRBV4-1 to TRBJ1-1; D is perhaps TRBD1 (6 bases). CDR3 length: 15 amino acids. Germline-derived CDR1 and CDR2 are MGHRA and YSYEKL. Trimming removed 4 bases from V and 0 bases from J, with 12 bases in between. The CDR3 DNA reads as TGCGCCAGCAGCCGAGGGGGGGGCTTGAACACTGAAGCTTTCTTT. Translating gives CASSRGGGLNTEAFF.

This clonotype has ten or more counts. The chain uses TRBV6-1 and TRBJ1-5; TRBD1 matches at 7 bases. The V gene end was trimmed by 6 bases and the J gene end by 2 bases; junction bases not matched to a gene: 7. The germline V gene encodes CDR1 MNHNS and CDR2 SASEGT. This CDR3 has 15 residues. The CDR3 bases are TGTGCCAGCAGGAAAAACAGGGGCCGCAATCAGCCCCAGCATTTT. Its translation: CASRKNRGRNQPQHF.

J is TRBJ2-3 and V is TRBV7-6, with 7 bases identical to TRBD1. The CDR3 sequence is 14 residues long. V lost 6 bases, J lost 4 bases, and 7 bases stayed unmatched. Germline V gives CDR1 SGHVS, CDR2 FNYEAQ. The CDR3 protein is CASSWDSYADTQYF. DNA of the CDR3: TGTGCCAGCAGTTGGGACAGTTATGCAGATACGCAGTATTTT.

This clonotype counts as medium-sized. The V call is TRBV7-2, the J call TRBJ2-1; D perhaps matches TRBD1 (6 bases). The J call may be wrong; the DNA end is better matched by TRBJ2-7. There are 17 residues in the CDR3. Per the germline V gene, CDR1 is SGHTA and CDR2 is FQGNSA. The CDR3 DNA sequence: TGTGCCAGCAGCTTACACGTCGCAGGGGCGACCTACAATGAGCAGTACTTC. This translates into CASSLHVAGATYNEQYF.

V usage is TRBV7-4 and J usage is TRBJ2-3, with 14 bases matching TRBD2. Judging by the DNA end, TRBJ2-7 fits better; the J call may be wrong. The CDR3 consists of 16 residues. Germline CDR1 SGHVT, CDR2 SQSDAQ. The CDR3 loop is CASSSGTSGGSYEQYF. The CDR3 coding sequence is TGTGCCAGCAGCTCCGGGACTAGCGGGGGATCCTACGAGCAGTACTTC.

This clonotype was detected a few times. A much larger clone lies one base from this, so it may be a read error. The chain employs TRBV28 and TRBJ2-1; possibly TRBD2 for D (5 bases). This CDR3 region has 15 residues. Germline CDR1 MDHEN, CDR2 SYDVKM. V was trimmed by 5 bases and J by 10 bases, leaving 21 bases between them. The CDR3 here is CASSPWKGERSEQFF. The CDR3 nucleotides read TGTGCCAGCAGTCCCTGGAAGGGTGAGCGGTCCGAGCAGTTCTTC.

CDR3 bases: TGTGCCAGCAGCATAATCCAATACAGGGGCGGGGAAGAGACCCAGTACTTC. Protein sequence: CASSIIQYRGGEETQYF. This sequence joins TRBV7-8 and TRBJ2-5, with a possible D match to TRBD1 (7 bases). Germline V gives CDR1 SGHVS, CDR2 FQNEAQ. Between the trimmed V and J ends, which lost 5 bases and 3 bases, there was a span of 22 bases. CDR3 size: 17 residues.

This clonotype was seen at least ten times. J is TRBJ1-3 and V is TRBV10-2, with D perhaps TRBD1 (5 bases). The CDR3 runs to 16 residues. V lost 2 bases to trimming and J lost 1 base, with 12 bases between them. Germline lookup yields CDR1 WSHSY and CDR2 SAAADI. CDR3 bases: TGCGCCAGCAGTGAGAGGGGCAGGACGTCTGGAAACACCATATATTTT. This translates into CASSERGRTSGNTIYF.

The chain combines TRBV7-3 with TRBJ2-3; TRBD1 matches 7 bases. The DNA end is a closer match to TRBJ2-1, so the J assignment may be wrong. The CDR3 contains 14 residues. Germline lookup yields CDR1 SGHTA and CDR2 FQGTGA. CDR3 bases: TGTGCCAGCAGCGATTCGACAGGGTTGGATGAGCAGTTCTTC. This sequence encodes CASSDSTGLDEQFF.

The gene calls are TRBV7-6 and TRBJ1-4, with no clear D. Germline V gives CDR1 SGHVS, CDR2 FNYEAQ. V was pared by 8 bases and J by 5 bases, with 15 bases between. The CDR3 runs 14 residues. This CDR3 reads CASAWGGQNEKLFF. As DNA, the CDR3 is TGTGCCAGCGCCTGGGGAGGCCAGAATGAAAAACTGTTTTTT. Full variable domain (remainder filled in from reference TRBV7-6 and TRBJ1-4): GAGVSQSPRYKVTKRGQDVALRCDPISGHVSLYWYRQALGQGPEFLTYFNYEAQQDKSGLPNDRFSAERPEGSISTLTIQRTEQRDSAMYRCASAWGGQNEKLFFGSGTQLSVL.

This rearrangement joins TRBV6-1 to TRBJ2-3, with D perhaps TRBD1 or TRBD2 (6 bases each). CDR3 length equals 15 residues. Trimming stripped 3 bases from V and 0 bases from J, with 10 bases between. The germline V gene has CDR1 MNHNS and CDR2 SASEGT. The CDR3: CASSEGAGSTDTQYF. The CDR3 DNA is TGTGCCAGCAGTGAGGGGGCGGGGAGCACAGATACGCAGTATTTT.

Remarks on this clonotype: This may be a read error: a much more frequent sequence differs by one nucleotide. Here the CDR3 DNA reads TGTGCCAGCAGCCTGGCAAGCTCCTACGAGCAGTTCTTC. This codes for CASSLASSYEQFF. The V gene is TRBV7-2, the J gene TRBJ2-1; D call uncertain. Trimming removed 5 bases from V and 10 bases from J, with 15 bases in between. The germline gives CDR1 SGHTA, CDR2 FQGNSA. The CDR3 length is 13 residues.

V gene TRBV28 combines with J gene TRBJ1-1; tentative D call: TRBD1 (5 bases). From germline, CDR1 is MDHEN and CDR2 SYDVKM. Trimming shortened V by 8 bases and J by 0 bases, and 16 bases separated the two germline ends. The CDR3 runs to 15 residues. The CDR3 sequence is CASSLGGMVNTEAFF. In DNA form, the CDR3 reads TGTGCCAGCTCCCTGGGGGGGATGGTGAACACTGAAGCTTTCTTT.

This clonotype has only a few counts. The chain recombines TRBV11-2 with TRBJ2-1, with 12 positions matching TRBD2. Germline CDR1 SGHAT, CDR2 FQNNGV. This CDR3 is built from 16 residues. V dropped 2 bases and J dropped 12; count of bases not matched to a gene: 11. The CDR3 spells CASSLFAGTSGRAQFF. CDR3 DNA: TGTGCCAGCAGCTTATTCGCCGGGACTAGCGGGCGGGCGCAGTTCTTC.

The chain combines TRBV11-2 with TRBJ2-2; no definite D call. The CDR3 runs to 11 residues. V lost 6 bases and J 6 bases, leaving 5 bases between the germline ends. Germline CDR1 SGHAT, CDR2 FQNNGV. CDR3: CASSQSGELFF. DNA of the CDR3: TGTGCCAGCAGTCAGTCCGGGGAGCTGTTTTTT.

This clonotype was seen many times. V and J are TRBV5-4 and TRBJ2-5; D perhaps matches TRBD2 (5 bases). The CDR3 length is 13 residues. Deletions cut 1 base from V and 5 bases from J, with 9 bases between. The germline CDR1 and CDR2 sequences are SGHNT and YYREEE (reference sequence). The CDR3, as DNA: TGTGCCAGCAGCTTGCGGGGTGCGGAGACCCAGTACTTC. It translates to CASSLRGAETQYF.

Ten or more counts support this clonotype. The rearrangement uses TRBV5-1 and TRBJ2-1; 10 bases line up with TRBD1. The assigned J gene may be wrong: the sequence end matches TRBJ2-7 better. The CDR3 runs 14 residues. The germline CDR1 and CDR2 sequences are SGHRS and YFSETQ. CDR3 bases: TGCGCCAGCAGCTGGGGACAGGGGAACGATGAGCAGTACTTC. Translation: CASSWGQGNDEQYF.

About this clonotype: Germline is not matched at one junction end, which may reflect a read error. This sequence joins TRBV6-1 and TRBJ2-3, with no clear D. Germline V gene data show CDR1 as MNHNS and CDR2 as SASEGT. The CDR3 runs 15 residues. CDR3: CASREGIPYSYEQYF. The CDR3 nucleotides are TGTGCCAGCAGAGAAGGGATCCCCTACTCCTACGAGCAGTATTTT.

This clonotype has more than one count but fewer than ten. The chain uses TRBV7-6 and TRBJ2-5; D not certain. The tail of the sequence fits TRBJ2-7 better, so the J call may be wrong. The CDR3 length is 13 residues. Germline assignment: CDR1 SGHVS and CDR2 FNYEAQ. CDR3 in amino acids: CASSLASLGEQYF. The CDR3 coding sequence is TGTGCCAGCAGCTTAGCCTCTCTCGGCGAGCAGTACTTC.

This clonotype was observed a handful of times. V is TRBV7-2 and J is TRBJ1-2; 8 bases fit TRBD1. The V gene end was trimmed by 5 bases and the J gene end by 5 bases; junction bases not matched to a gene: 7. Per the germline V gene, CDR1 is SGHTA and CDR2 is FQGNSA. There are 14 residues in the CDR3. The CDR3 DNA reads TGTGCCAGCAGCCCCGACAGGGGAACATATGGCTACACCTTC. Its translation: CASSPDRGTYGYTF.

The chain employs TRBV6-6 and TRBJ2-5; D tentatively fits TRBD1 or TRBD2 (5 bases each). The CDR3 length is 14 residues. Per the germline V gene, CDR1 is MNHNY and CDR2 is SVGAGI (reference sequence). V dropped 8 bases and J dropped 0 bases, with 13 bases sitting between them. The CDR3 nucleotides read TGTGCCAGCGGAATCTCGGGACACCAAGAGACCCAGTACTTC. Encoded protein: CASGISGHQETQYF.

This clonotype was observed at least ten times. This chain connects TRBV6-4 to TRBJ2-5, with D possibly matching TRBD2 (6 bases). V lost 2 bases and J lost 5, with 15 bases in between. Germline V lookup: CDR1 MRHNA, CDR2 SNTAGT. The CDR3 consists of 15 residues. CDR3 DNA sequence: TGTGCCAGCAGTGACCAACCGGGAGCCTCGGAGACCCAGTACTTC. Protein: CASSDQPGASETQYF.

The rearrangement joins TRBV28 to TRBJ2-3; 7 bases fit TRBD1. The tail of the sequence fits TRBJ1-1 better, so the J call may be wrong. The CDR3 sequence is 14 residues long. Germline CDR1 MDHEN, CDR2 SYDVKM. In DNA, the CDR3 is TGTGCCAGCAGCTCGGGAGGGGGCAACACTGAAGCTTTCTTT. Translated: CASSSGGGNTEAFF.

The chain has TRBV27 and TRBJ2-1; D remains unclear. Germline V gene lookup returns CDR1 MNHEY and CDR2 SMNVEV (reference sequence). V shed 3 bases and J shed 6 bases, with 18 bases lying between them. The CDR3 is made up of 16 amino acids. DNA of the CDR3: TGTGCCAGCAGTTTGTCTCCCTCCCAACTCGGCAATGAGCAGTTCTTC. Translation: CASSLSPSQLGNEQFF.

This chain uses TRBV7-9 with TRBJ2-5, with D maybe TRBD2 (6 bases). Trimming took off 6 bases at V and 5 bases at J, with 13 bases between the two ends. This CDR3 has 13 amino acids. Germline V gene sequence: CDR1 SEHNR, CDR2 FQNEAQ (reference sequence). CDR3 in amino acids: CASSLGTRETQYF. CDR3 DNA: TGTGCCAGCAGTCTCGGGACTCGCGAGACCCAGTACTTC.

This clonotype came up a few times. This sequence joins TRBV7-2 and TRBJ1-4; D is uncertain. Germline values: CDR1 SGHTA, CDR2 FQGNSA. The CDR3 loop spans 14 amino acids. The V gene lost 5 bases and the J gene lost 8 bases, with 15 bases spanning the gap. CDR3 sequence (DNA): TGTGCCAGCAGCGCCGGGGATATAGGGGAAAAACTGTTTTTT. Translated, it gives CASSAGDIGEKLFF.

This clonotype was found many times. This chain links TRBV5-5 with TRBJ1-1; D not resolved. Germline CDR1 SGHKS, CDR2 YYEKEE (reference sequence). With 4 bases removed from V and 0 bases from J, the gap between germline ends came to 7 bases. The CDR3 spans 13 residues. CDR3: CASSGPLNTEAFF. The CDR3 DNA reads as TGTGCCAGCAGCGGCCCATTGAACACTGAAGCTTTCTTT.

In its sample, this clonotype was seen once. The chain is built from TRBV6-2 or TRBV6-3 and TRBJ2-7; 8 bases are a match to TRBD1. V shed 5 bases, J shed 5 bases, and the junction held 11 bases outside the gene matches. The V gene's germline CDR1 is MNHEY and CDR2 SVGEGT. This CDR3 has 15 residues. The CDR3 bases are TGTGCCAGCAGTCAAGCAGGGGGCGCTTCCAACGAGCAGTACTTC. The encoded protein is CASSQAGGASNEQYF.